These 24 T cell receptor beta chains share one sample of origin, sequenced in a study of CD4 T cells in relation to SARS-CoV-2 and coronaviruses. Sequenced by immunoSEQ multiplex PCR; TCRdb stores in-frame clones only, minus some. The sample lists about 41,000 clones; roughly 84% were seen once. Their antigen targets remain unknown. Sequenced sample: naive CD4+ T cells from PBMCs, cultured in vitro. The subset was: naive CD4+ T cells isolated by negative enrichment. These receptors came from an adult with COVID-19.

This chain uses TRBV6-1 with TRBJ1-5; TRBD1 might be the D (5 bases). Germline V lookup: CDR1 MNHNS, CDR2 SASEGT. This CDR3 is 18 amino acids long. Trimming left V 0 bases short and J 6 bases short, with 21 bases between. CDR3 in DNA: TGTGCCAGCAGTGAAGCGGGTATATGGGGCGCCCTCGGTCAGCCCCAGCATTTT. Translated: CASSEAGIWGALGQPQHF.

DNA for the CDR3: TGTGCCAGCAGCCTAGGACAGGGGGCCAACGAGCAGTACTTC. It yields the protein CASSLGQGANEQYF. The gene calls are TRBV9 and TRBJ2-7; 11 bases line up with TRBD1. Germline CDR1 SGDLS, CDR2 YYNGEE. CDR3 length: 14 residues. V gave up 4 bases and J gave up 5 bases; unmatched junction bases: 5.

This rearrangement joins TRBV5-1 to TRBJ2-1; D unresolved. The germline V and J ends were trimmed by 3 bases and 8 bases, with 18 bases remaining between them. CDR3 size: 15 residues. The V gene's germline CDR1 is SGHRS and CDR2 YFSETQ. Here the CDR3 DNA reads TGCGCCAGCAGCTCCGGATGGCCCCATCGGGATGAGCAGTTCTTC. This codes for CASSSGWPHRDEQFF.

The chain is built from TRBV7-2 and TRBJ2-1; TRBD1 aligns across 8 bases. CDR3 length equals 17 residues. The germline V gene encodes CDR1 SGHTA and CDR2 FQGNSA. V dropped 1 base and J dropped 4; count of bases not matched to a gene: 9. CDR3 sequence (DNA): TGTGCCAGCAGCTTAGGGTTAGGGACAGGACCGTACAATGAGCAGTTCTTC. It specifies CASSLGLGTGPYNEQFF. Variable domain in full (rest from reference TRBV7-2 and TRBJ2-1): GAGVSQSPSNKVTEKGKDVELRCDPISGHTALYWYRQSLGQGLEFLIYFQGNSAPDKSGLPSDRFSAERTGGSVSTLTIQRTQQEDSAVYLCASSLGLGTGPYNEQFFGPGTRLTVL.

The rearrangement links TRBV11-2 to TRBJ2-5; D not resolved. The V gene lost 5 bases and the J gene lost 5 bases, with 15 bases spanning the gap. The germline gives CDR1 SGHAT, CDR2 FQNNGV. The CDR3 covers 14 residues. CDR3 bases: TGTGCCAGCAGCCCCCGGCCCCAGAGGGAGACCCAGTACTTC. Encoded protein: CASSPRPQRETQYF.

The J gene is TRBJ2-2, the V gene TRBV7-7; no clear D. The V end lost 1 base, the J end lost 3 bases, and 6 bases lay between the germline ends. CDR1 is SSHAT, CDR2 FNYEAQ, per germline (reference sequence). The length of the CDR3 is 14 residues. This CDR3 is CASSLGADTGELFF. Here the CDR3 DNA reads TGTGCCAGCAGCTTAGGGGCTGACACCGGGGAGCTGTTTTTT.

The count of this clone is one. The V call is TRBV2, the J call TRBJ2-7; D may be TRBD2 (5 bases). Germline CDR1 reads SNHLY; CDR2 reads FYNNEI. Trimming removed 3 bases at V and 2 bases at J, with 17 bases between. CDR3 length: 16 amino acids. As DNA, the CDR3 is TGTGCCAGCAGTGATGGTGGAGGTGCTGAGGCCTACGAGCAGTACTTC. It translates to CASSDGGGAEAYEQYF.

This chain connects TRBV2 to TRBJ1-2; weak D call: TRBD1 (5 bases). The CDR3 loop spans 12 amino acids. Germline-derived CDR1 and CDR2 are SNHLY and FYNNEI. Deletions cut 5 bases from V and 5 bases from J, with 9 bases between. CDR3 sequence (DNA): TGTGCCAGCAGTCGACAGCAGTATGGCTACACCTTC. Protein product: CASSRQQYGYTF. Looking up the rest from reference TRBV2 and TRBJ1-2 gives the full variable domain: EPEVTQTPSHQVTQMGQEVILRCVPISNHLYFYWYRQILGQKVEFLVSFYNNEISEKSEIFDDQFSVERPDGSNFTLKIRSTKLEDSAMYFCASSRQQYGYTFGSGTRLTVV.

The V and J genes are TRBV9 and TRBJ1-4, with TRBD1 matching over 7 bases. Germline trimming cut 4 bases from V and 5 bases from J; bases unmatched to any gene: 11. Germline CDR1 is SGDLS and CDR2 is YYNGEE. The CDR3 length is 16 residues. The CDR3 loop reads CASSPQPTGQNEKLFF. CDR3 nucleotide sequence: TGTGCCAGCAGCCCCCAGCCGACAGGGCAAAATGAAAAACTGTTTTTT.

This clone occurred a few times. The chain uses TRBV18 and TRBJ2-1, with 10 bases that match TRBD2. J was trimmed by 0 bases and V by 8 bases; bases with no gene match: 7. This CDR3 has 16 amino acids. Germline assignment: CDR1 KGHSH and CDR2 LQKENI. CDR3 in amino acids: CASRRTSGYSYNEQFF. The CDR3 bases are TGTGCCAGCAGACGGACTAGCGGATACTCCTACAATGAGCAGTTCTTC.

V gene TRBV7-2 combines with J gene TRBJ2-7, with unresolved D. Germline CDR1 reads SGHTA; CDR2 reads FQGNSA. The CDR3 is 15 residues long. V was trimmed by 0 bases and J by 0 bases, leaving 9 bases between them. The CDR3 spells CASSLASLSSYEQYF. In DNA form, the CDR3 reads TGTGCCAGCAGCTTAGCTAGCCTGAGCTCCTACGAGCAGTACTTC.

The rearrangement links TRBV4-1 to TRBJ1-5; 8 bases map to TRBD1. Germline values: CDR1 MGHRA, CDR2 YSYEKL. This CDR3 comprises 15 residues. V shed 1 base and J 4 bases; nucleotides not matched to a gene: 3. The CDR3 DNA is TGCGCCAGCAGCCAAGTCGACAGGGGAAATCAGCCCCAGCATTTT. Its translation is CASSQVDRGNQPQHF.

The chain carries TRBV30 and TRBJ2-3, with 7 bases identical to TRBD2. Germline assignment: CDR1 GTSNPN and CDR2 SVGIG (reference sequence). The trim removed 8 bases at V and 2 bases at J, leaving 7 bases unmatched. CDR3 length: 13 residues. CDR3 sequence reads: CAGTIENTDTQYF. DNA for the CDR3: TGTGCCGGGACTATAGAAAACACAGATACGCAGTATTTT.

This clone was found once. This rearrangement joins TRBV27 to TRBJ2-7; 9 nucleotides agree with TRBD1. There are 13 residues in the CDR3. CDR1 is MNHEY, CDR2 SMNVEV, per germline (reference sequence). The V gene end was trimmed by 9 bases and the J gene end by 5 bases; junction bases not matched to a gene: 8. The CDR3 loop is CASTGQGVHEQYF. Written as DNA, the CDR3 is TGTGCCAGTACGGGACAGGGAGTCCACGAGCAGTACTTC.

The table lists this clone with a count of one. V is TRBV9 and J is TRBJ1-2, with D maybe TRBD1 (5 bases). This CDR3 has 11 amino acids. The ends were cut back, 6 bases at V and 2 bases at J, with 5 bases in the middle. Germline V gene sequence: CDR1 SGDLS, CDR2 YYNGEE. CDR3 in DNA: TGTGCCAGCAAGGGGAACTATGGCTACACCTTC. Translation: CASKGNYGYTF.

This clone was picked up a small number of times. The chain couples TRBV12-3 or TRBV12-4 to TRBJ1-5; D gene uncertain. This CDR3 has 13 residues. Trimming cost V 1 base and J 6 bases, with 7 bases left between them. The CDR3 nucleotides are TGTGCCAGCAGTTTAGGAGCGCCTCAGCCCCAGCATTTT. Protein product: CASSLGAPQPQHF.

CDR3 in amino acids: CASSFRGWQGDYEQYF. The CDR3 DNA reads as TGTGCCAGCAGTTTTCGAGGGTGGCAGGGCGACTACGAGCAGTACTTC. The J gene is TRBJ2-7, the V gene TRBV28, with D possibly being TRBD1 or TRBD2 (5 bases each). This CDR3 spans 16 amino acids. Germline V gene data show CDR1 as MDHEN and CDR2 as SYDVKM. Trimming cost V 3 bases and J 3 bases, with 18 bases left between them. The variable domain in full, with the rest retrieved from reference TRBV28 and TRBJ2-7, is DVKVTQSSRYLVKRTGEKVFLECVQDMDHENMFWYRQDPGLGLRLIYFSYDVKMKEKGDIPEGYSVSREKKERFSLILESASTNQTSMYLCASSFRGWQGDYEQYFGPGTRLTVT.

The V and J genes are TRBV20-1 and TRBJ2-7, with 10 bases lining up with TRBD2. V lost 3 bases, J lost 2 bases, and 4 bases stayed unmatched. Germline V gene lookup returns CDR1 DFQATT and CDR2 SNEGSKA (reference sequence). This CDR3 comprises 14 residues. CDR3 protein: CSASLSGRAYEQYF. The CDR3 DNA reads TGCAGTGCTAGTTTAAGCGGGAGGGCCTACGAGCAGTACTTC.

The CDR3 DNA sequence: TGTGCCAGCAACTCAGCCCGGACAGCCTACGAGCAGTACTTC. This encodes CASNSARTAYEQYF. The chain recombines TRBV2 with TRBJ2-7, with TRBD1 as a possible D gene (6 bases). The CDR3 loop spans 14 amino acids. CDR1 and CDR2 from the germline V gene are SNHLY and FYNNEI. Trimming removed 7 bases from V and 2 bases from J, with 15 bases in between.

V usage is TRBV6-5 and J usage is TRBJ2-2; TRBD1 matches at 8 bases. With V trimmed by 5 bases and J by 5 bases, 7 bases remained unmatched. The CDR3 contains 15 residues. Germline V gene data show CDR1 as MNHEY and CDR2 as SVGAGI. The chain's CDR3 is CASSTQGARTGELFF. Written as DNA, the CDR3 is TGTGCCAGCAGTACTCAGGGGGCGCGGACCGGGGAGCTGTTTTTT.

The CDR3 loop is CASARGSHYHYGYTF. The CDR3 DNA sequence: TGTGCCAGTGCTCGTGGATCCCATTACCACTATGGCTACACCTTC. This sequence joins TRBV2 and TRBJ1-2; D not certain. Germline CDR1 is SNHLY and CDR2 is FYNNEI. With 9 bases removed from V and 3 bases from J, the gap between germline ends came to 20 bases. The CDR3 is 15 amino acids.

CDR3 bases: TGCGCCAGCAGCCCCGGGACTAGCGGGACAGGGGATACGCAGTATTTT. Translated, it gives CASSPGTSGTGDTQYF. J is TRBJ2-3 and V is TRBV5-1; 13 nucleotides agree with TRBD2. The germline V gene encodes CDR1 SGHRS and CDR2 YFSETQ. Trimming removed 4 bases from V and 6 bases from J; junction bases left unmatched: 8. The CDR3 extends over 16 amino acids.

The V call is TRBV3-1 (or the pseudogene TRBV3-2), the J call TRBJ1-1, with 7 bases lining up with TRBD1. Losses at the gene ends were 4 bases for V and 1 base for J; bases not matched to a gene: 9. The CDR3 length is 16 residues. CDR1 and CDR2 (germline): LGHDT, YNNKEL (reference sequence). The CDR3 here is CASSRRPGGRNTEAFF. In nucleotides, the CDR3 is TGTGCCAGCAGCCGCAGACCAGGGGGGAGGAACACTGAAGCTTTCTTT.

This chain links TRBV5-5 with TRBJ1-6; D not certain. V was pared by 5 bases and J by 1 base, with 7 bases between. Germline V gene lookup returns CDR1 SGHKS and CDR2 YYEKEE (reference sequence). CDR3 size: 14 residues. The chain's CDR3 is CASSEASYNSPLHF. For the CDR3, the DNA is TGTGCCAGCAGTGAGGCTTCCTATAATTCACCCCTCCACTTT.